Shown below are 8 T cell receptor beta chains from a single sample sequenced in a study of cytomegalovirus exposure and HLA in healthy donors. PCR amplification relied on 60 Vbeta primers (plus 13 Jbeta primers). Libraries were prepared by immunoSEQ multiplex PCR; TCRdb keeps only in-frame clonotypes and omits some of them. The repertoire has approximately 200,000 clones, just under 75% of them found once; the top ten carry around 3.2%. Sequenced input: PBMCs. Receptors were obtained from a woman aged 25 to 39 in good health and CMV-seropositive.

This chain uses TRBV9 with TRBJ2-7, with 8 bases fitting TRBD1. Germline V gene data show CDR1 as SGDLS and CDR2 as YYNGEE. The CDR3 runs to 14 residues. V was pared by 4 bases and J by 2 bases, with 5 bases of the junction left unmatched. The CDR3 nucleotides are TGTGCCAGCAGCCCCGCGGACAGGGCCTACGAGCAGTACTTC. Translating gives CASSPADRAYEQYF.

This rearrangement joins TRBV13 to TRBJ2-5; D possibly corresponds to TRBD1 (6 bases). The V end was cut by 5 bases, the J end by 2 bases, with 12 bases between. The CDR3 length is 14 residues. Looked up from germline, CDR1 is PRHDT and CDR2 is FYEKMQ (reference sequence). CDR3 nucleotides: TGTGCCAGCAGCCGCAGAGGGGGACAAGAGACCCAGTACTTC. Translation: CASSRRGGQETQYF.

As concerns this clone: An end of the junction does not agree with germline; a read error may underlie this. The V gene is TRBV7-9, the J gene TRBJ1-5; TRBD1 matches at 7 bases. The CDR3 covers 18 residues. Germline V lookup: CDR1 SEHNR, CDR2 FQNEAQ (reference sequence). Here the CDR3 DNA reads TGTTCCAGCAGCTTAGGGCCGGTACCGGGACAGATCAATCAGCCCCAGCATTTT. This codes for CSSSLGPVPGQINQPQHF.

The rearrangement links TRBV28 to TRBJ2-3; 11 bases map to TRBD2. Unmatched junction bases numbered 4, after V lost 6 bases and J lost 5 bases. The germline gives CDR1 MDHEN, CDR2 SYDVKM. The CDR3 is made up of 14 amino acids. CDR3 region: CASRQGLAGDTQYF. The CDR3 nucleotides read TGTGCCAGCAGACAAGGACTAGCGGGAGATACGCAGTATTTT. Based on the CDR3 plus reference TRBV28 and TRBJ2-3, the full variable domain is DVKVTQSSRYLVKRTGEKVFLECVQDMDHENMFWYRQDPGLGLRLIYFSYDVKMKEKGDIPEGYSVSREKKERFSLILESASTNQTSMYLCASRQGLAGDTQYFGPGTRLTVL.

This clone showed up just once. The chain combines TRBV28 with TRBJ2-1; the match to TRBD2 covers 9 bases. Germline V gives CDR1 MDHEN, CDR2 SYDVKM. CDR3 length equals 14 residues. With 2 bases clipped from V and 9 bases from J, the junction kept 5 bases outside the gene matches. The DNA of the CDR3 is TGTGCCAGCAGTTTACTAGCGGGATCGGTTGAGCAGTTCTTC. It translates to CASSLLAGSVEQFF.

The V gene is TRBV28, the J gene TRBJ2-3; tentative D call: TRBD1 (5 bases). The germline gives CDR1 MDHEN, CDR2 SYDVKM. This CDR3 is 15 amino acids long. Between the trimmed V and J ends, which lost 2 bases and 0 bases, there was a span of 9 bases. Here the CDR3 DNA reads TGTGCCAGCAGTTTACGACAGCCTAGCACAGATACGCAGTATTTT. Protein product: CASSLRQPSTDTQYF.

The chain has TRBV7-2 and TRBJ1-1, with 8 bases matching TRBD1. This CDR3 comprises 17 residues. With 1 base clipped from V and 4 bases from J, the junction kept 11 bases outside the gene matches. Per the germline V gene, CDR1 is SGHTA and CDR2 is FQGNSA. CDR3 loop: CASSLVPQGALSTEAFF. The CDR3, as DNA: TGTGCCAGCAGCTTAGTCCCGCAGGGGGCGCTTTCCACTGAAGCTTTCTTT.

The rearrangement uses TRBV6-1 and TRBJ2-1, with D perhaps matching TRBD1 (7 bases). The CDR3 totals 15 residues. Deletions cut 2 bases from V and 7 bases from J, with 15 bases between. Looked up from germline, CDR1 is MNHNS and CDR2 is SASEGT. For the CDR3, the DNA is TGTGCCAGCAGTGAATGGCAGGGGGGAATGAATGAGCAGTTCTTC. Translated: CASSEWQGGMNEQFF.